This T cell receptor (beta chain) was documented in a study of T cells in localized non-small cell lung cancer. Study results and limitations: Uninvolved adjacent lung showed peak T cell clonality, exceeding tumor.

In regard to this clone: Its antigen is still unknown.

Sequencing used immunoSEQ multiplex PCR; TCRdb keeps in-frame clones, though not all of them. Of approximately 28,000 clones detected, around 90% appear once; the ten largest clones hold 28%. Germline CDR1 and CDR2: SGHDN and FVKESK. V dropped 5 bases and J dropped 0 bases, with 10 bases sitting between them. This CDR3 has 14 residues. This material consisted of peripheral blood, taken before any cancer treatment. This clonotype was sampled from a female donor older than 55 with stage I lung adenocarcinoma. The genes are TRBV14 and TRBJ1-2; D remains unclear. The DNA for the CDR3 is TGTGCCAGCAGCTACGGACGGACTAACTATGGCTACACCTTC. This gives the protein CASSYGRTNYGYTF. Full variable domain (rest looked up from reference TRBV14 and TRBJ1-2): EAGVTQFPSHSVIEKGQTVTLRCDPISGHDNLYWYRRVMGKEIKFLLHFVKESKQDESGMPNNRFLAERTGGTYSTLKVQPAELEDSGVYFCASSYGRTNYGYTFGSGTRLTVV.